The sample holds one count of the clone carrying this T cell receptor beta chain. As yet, its antigen is unknown. This sample stems from a study of somatic mutations in cytotoxic T cells in rheumatoid arthritis. Study-wide context: Sorting by flow gave nearly 100% purity for some V beta antibody-stained T-cell populations, including V beta1+ cells sequenced for TCRB.

Isolation of the CD4+ and CD8+ populations was accomplished via positive magnetic bead selection, with purity assessed by flow cytometry. Method: immunoSEQ multiplex PCR; TCRdb's copy keeps in-frame clones and lacks some. The table shows roughly 18,000 clones, with approximately 82% occurring only once. Germline V gene lookup returns CDR1 SGDLS and CDR2 YYNGEE. Deletions cut 4 bases from V and 8 bases from J, with 18 bases between. CDR3 size: 14 residues. Findings of the study overall: Antigens targeted by the expanded CD8+ clones were unknown. Levels of CD8+ T-cell clonality in rheumatoid arthritis patients were statistically indistinguishable from those seen in age-matched healthy controls, with no significant difference.

This TCR came from a man between 18 and 35 years old with rheumatoid arthritis. The sequencing sample was made of CD8+ T cells sorted from blood. The chain carries TRBV9 and TRBJ1-1, with D tentatively TRBD1 (6 bases). For the CDR3, the DNA is TGTGCCAGCAGCCCAAATACTAATACAGGGGAAGCTTTCTTT. This sequence encodes CASSPNTNTGEAFF.